This TCR beta chain was recovered during a study of cytomegalovirus exposure and HLA in healthy donors. Germline V gene data show CDR1 as MNHEY and CDR2 as SMNVEV (reference sequence). The CDR3 covers 14 residues. Trimming cost V 5 bases and J 4 bases, with 14 bases left between them. 60 Vbeta and 13 Jbeta primers were used in PCR. Clones were read by immunoSEQ multiplex PCR, and TCRdb kept only the in-frame ones, dropping some. The sample includes about 110,000 clones, about 78% of them seen just once. The J gene is TRBJ1-1, the V gene TRBV27; possible D gene TRBD1, 6 bases. This TCR derives from a middle-aged woman in good health and CMV-seropositive. Sequencing was carried out using PBMCs. The CDR3 bases are TGTGCCAGCAGTACACAGGGAGGGCGCACTGAAGCTTTCTTT. Translated, it gives CASSTQGGRTEAFF.